The T cell receptor (beta chain) described here comes from a study of cytomegalovirus exposure and HLA in healthy donors. V was pared by 5 bases and J by 4 bases, with 4 bases of the junction left unmatched. Germline V gene sequence: CDR1 SGHVS, CDR2 FNYEAQ. CDR3 length equals 13 residues. Clones were sequenced by immunoSEQ multiplex PCR, and TCRdb holds only the in-frame ones, with some missing. The table includes over 85,000 clones, around 89% detected once. V is TRBV7-6 and J is TRBJ1-1; TRBD1 agrees at 7 bases. Input material: PBMCs. The TCR comes from a woman aged 25-40 years in good health and CMV-seropositive. For the CDR3, the DNA is TGTGCCAGCAGCCAGGGACAGAGCACTGAAGCTTTCTTT. It specifies CASSQGQSTEAFF. The complete variable domain, with remaining parts taken from reference TRBV7-6 and TRBJ1-1, reads GAGVSQSPRYKVTKRGQDVALRCDPISGHVSLYWYRQALGQGPEFLTYFNYEAQQDKSGLPNDRFSAERPEGSISTLTIQRTEQRDSAMYRCASSQGQSTEAFFGQGTRLTVV.